This T cell receptor (beta chain) is from a study of response to subunit inactivated influenza vaccine. The CDR3 runs 15 residues. Germline V gene lookup returns CDR1 MNHEY and CDR2 SMNVEV (reference sequence). Trimming cost V 0 bases and J 6 bases, with 9 bases left between them. MiXCR, run by TCRdb on the RT-PCR reads, gives a single entry per CDR3 protein. This table holds 450,000 to 600,000 distinct CDR3 sequences, approximately 16% found once. This clonotype turned up a few times. The receptor comes from a man aged 50 to 75 who received an inactivated influenza vaccine. The source was CD4+ T cells sorted from PBMCs, collected around 25 months after vaccination. The rearrangement links TRBV27 to TRBJ1-6; the D gene is possibly TRBD1 (6 bases). DNA for the CDR3: TGTGCCAGCAGTTTATCGGGCAGGGGTAATTCACCCCTCCACTTT. Protein sequence: CASSLSGRGNSPLHF.